This T cell receptor (beta chain) was documented in a study of shared clonotypes between healthy human individuals. On the study more broadly: Donors consisted of two women and three men between 18 and 49. Study-wide findings and caveats: Investigators expected sequencing depth to affect clonotype sharing among donors.

Trimming stripped 5 bases from V and 5 bases from J, with 9 bases between. CDR3 length: 12 residues. Germline V gene data show CDR1 as SGHAT and CDR2 as FQNNGV. A note on this clone: The antigen remains unidentified.

Produced via immunoSEQ multiplex PCR; TCRdb's table is partial and in-frame only. The repertoire includes 600,000 to 750,000 clones, less than 95% of them detected once, and more than 30% sits in the top ten. This TCR came from a man younger than 30 in good health. Some clones in this sample may be carry-over from other donors' samples. The sequenced sample was memory CD8+ T cells from PBMCs. Subset given: CD45RO+ cells pooled with CCR7-negative TemRA cells. The J gene is TRBJ2-5, the V gene TRBV11-2; D gene ambiguous. CDR3 residues: CASSVLIETQYF. In DNA, the CDR3 is TGTGCCAGCAGCGTACTAATTGAGACCCAGTACTTC.